The present TCR beta chain was sequenced within a study of T cells in Graves' hyperthyroidism and ophthalmopathy (dated by TCRdb to the late 2010s). The study in broad terms: Peripheral blood samples were taken at initial diagnosis, before any treatment was given. To identify distinguishing TCR V-J signatures, a discovery cohort of 95 to 100 patients was used, comprising 43 with Graves' ophthalmopathy and 57 with stable Graves' hyperthyroidism. An independent validation cohort of 18 to 20 hyperthyroidism patients and about 15 patients who later progressed to ophthalmopathy tested prospective prediction of ophthalmopathy. The approximately 90 discovery patients were divided at random into training and test sets in a 7:3 ratio. In addition, the study compared T-cell repertoires in thyroid tissue and in blood from six Graves' hyperthyroidism patients. After sampling, hyperthyroidism patients received methimazole starting at 30 mg daily, and ophthalmopathy patients received high-dose intravenous methylprednisolone. The paper describes TCR Vbeta CDR3 sequencing of about 140 peripheral blood samples, made up of roughly 45 ophthalmopathy patients, 70 to 75 hyperthyroidism patients and roughly 17 progressor patients. Overall study results and their limits: Most expanded thyroid clonotypes (frequency above 0.001) were also detected in blood, a finding suggesting that blood repertoires may reflect thyroid immune responses. Ophthalmopathy was separated from stable hyperthyroidism by a 13 V-J signature model, with approximately 85% sensitivity and about 84% specificity obtained in cross-validation and 80%/75% obtained in testing. No statistical method was used to fix the sample size in advance, and group allocation was not hidden from the investigators. In validation, progression to ophthalmopathy was predicted by the model with roughly 71% sensitivity and 72.22% specificity, a median of about 6.8 months before onset.

Amplification of TCR beta CDR3 regions was carried out from RNA transcripts. For the first round of RT-PCR on the TCR CDR3, the HTBI primer set was used together with the Qiagen OneStep RT-PCR kit. A second multiplex PCR round built the libraries, followed by size selection and purification. Paired-end sequencing of the libraries was performed with 100 bp reads on an Illumina HiSeq2000. The authors' analysis ran thus. SOAPnuke was used to process the raw data, with reads discarded if the reads contained adapters or uncalled bases, had a mean Phred below 15, or lacked an exact constant-primer or identifier match. High-quality paired reads were merged using COPE v1.2.5, and each unique nucleotide sequence was defined as a clonotype. MiTCR v1.1 was used to align the clonotypes against IMGT TRBV, TRBD and TRBJ reference segments. Only V-J combinations with frequency above 0.0001, covering about 99% of repertoires, were analysed. A TCS score was defined as the ratio between F50 (clonal expansion) and ExV (chaos), using BLOSUM62-based TCRdist between CDR3 peptides within each V-J. Welch's t-statistics and random forest reduced around 550 V-J features to 13, which were used in a naive Bayes classifier (R e1071). TCRdb applied fastp at Q25 and MiXCR to the public reads, then kept only in-frame beta chains. Rows with a matching CDR3 protein are joined into one entry that keeps the most common DNA and genes. The V and J calls follow TCRdb's processing rather than the paper's. The sample table records 700,000 or so distinct CDR3 sequences; about 17% of these occur just once. Clones ranked in the top ten supply about 8.4% of the sample.

Deletion took 5 bases off V and 6 bases off J, with a span of 14 bases between the germline ends. CDR1 and CDR2, per the germline V gene, are MDHEN and SYDVKM. The CDR3 runs 13 residues from the cysteine to the phenylalanine. Only CDR3 DNA is held: 39 bases, read in frame from base 1. Stable Graves' hyperthyroidism was defined as no progression to ophthalmopathy during 18 months of follow-up. The hyperthyroidism patients were between 18 and 65 years old and newly diagnosed, with a disease duration of less than 2 months. Exclusion was applied to patients with uncontrolled infections, other autoimmune diseases, pregnancy or lactation. Diagnoses were based on clinical symptoms, serum thyroxine and TRAb, thyroid ultrasound and orbital computed tomography. PBMCs were separated from roughly 9.3 ml of fresh peripheral blood using Ficoll-Paque density gradient centrifugation. Total RNA was extracted using Trizol reagent, and RNA quality was assessed on an Agilent 2100 Bioanalyzer.

This clonotype was counted many times. Its cognate antigen has yet to be identified. No base quality values were provided; no much bigger clone lies one nucleotide off. The sequencing input was blood. The chain links TRBV28 with TRBJ2-7; the D gene remains uncertain. The source is a young man with Graves' hyperthyroidism. The nucleotides are TGTGCCAGCAGTGGAGAAGGGATCGTCGAGCAGTACTTC. It is translated as CASSGEGIVEQYF.